The 18 T cell receptor beta chains below were found in one sample sequenced in a study of cytotoxic CD8 clonotypes in ibrutinib-treated CLL. Clones were sequenced by immunoSEQ multiplex PCR, and TCRdb holds only the in-frame ones, with some missing. The sample lists 100,000 to 150,000 clones, 70% to 90% occurring once. The material was PBMCs, obtained after 24 months of ibrutinib treatment. The receptors derive from a human donor with chronic lymphocytic leukemia.

The genes are TRBV7-4 and TRBJ2-3, with D perhaps TRBD1 (5 bases). The CDR3 is 15 residues long. V dropped 6 bases and J dropped 2 bases, with 15 bases sitting between them. CDR1 and CDR2 (germline): SGHVT, SQSDAQ. The CDR3 spells CASSRDAGLTDTQYF. The CDR3 region has the DNA TGTGCCAGCAGTCGTGATGCAGGGCTCACAGATACGCAGTATTTT.

This clone was observed a few times. This chain uses TRBV28 with TRBJ1-5, with 7 bases aligning to TRBD1. The V and J ends lost 6 bases and 3 bases, in that order; junction bases with no gene match: 5. Germline CDR1 is MDHEN and CDR2 is SYDVKM. The CDR3 covers 14 residues. Here the CDR3 DNA reads TGTGCCAGCAGCTCAGGGGGTTTCAATCAGCCCCAGCATTTT. This translates into CASSSGGFNQPQHF.

The V and J genes are TRBV4-1 and TRBJ2-7; D is unresolved. V was shortened by 6 bases and J by 3 bases, with 3 bases between the two germline ends. The CDR3 has 10 residues. Per germline, CDR1 MGHRA and CDR2 YSYEKL. In DNA form, the CDR3 reads TGCGCCAGCAGTCGCTACGAGCAGTACTTC. Its translation is CASSRYEQYF.

CDR3 in amino acids: CASSLGRGRDTGELFF. In nucleotides, the CDR3 is TGTGCCAGCAGCTTAGGCAGGGGGCGTGACACCGGGGAGCTGTTTTTT. J is TRBJ2-2 and V is TRBV7-6; TRBD1 matches 8 bases. V lost 1 base and J lost 3; bases outside the gene matches: 4. The CDR3 loop spans 16 amino acids. Germline CDR1 is SGHVS and CDR2 is FNYEAQ.

V gene TRBV7-8 combines with J gene TRBJ1-3; TRBD1 matches 7 bases. The length of the CDR3 is 14 residues. Germline CDR1 SGHVS, CDR2 FQNEAQ. V dropped 5 bases and J dropped 2; count of bases not matched to a gene: 3. The CDR3 protein is CASSQGTAGNTIYF. The CDR3 nucleotides are TGTGCCAGCAGCCAGGGGACAGCTGGAAACACCATATATTTT.

At least ten counts were recorded for this clone. The V and J genes are TRBV18 and TRBJ2-5; 7 bases fit TRBD1. The CDR3 is made up of 13 amino acids. Trimming removed 5 bases from V and 4 bases from J; junction bases left unmatched: 4. Germline CDR1 KGHSH, CDR2 LQKENI. CDR3 loop: CASSYNRGETQYF. Written as DNA, the CDR3 is TGTGCCAGCTCATACAACAGGGGAGAGACCCAGTACTTC.

This chain links TRBV19 with TRBJ1-4; D possibly corresponds to TRBD1 (5 bases). Germline V CDR1 and CDR2: LNHDA, SQIVND (reference sequence). V was cut by 5 bases and J by 7 bases, with 23 bases left in between. CDR3 length equals 17 residues. The CDR3 DNA follows: TGTGCCAGTAGTCACCGGGACCGTATCCGAATGGGTGAAAAACTGTTTTTT. Its protein product is CASSHRDRIRMGEKLFF.

Concerning this clone itself: The sample carries other DNA sequences with the same CDR3. V and J are TRBV5-1 and TRBJ1-1; D not certain. Trimming removed 0 bases at V and 2 bases at J, with 5 bases between. Germline V gene lookup returns CDR1 SGHRS and CDR2 YFSETQ. The CDR3 extends over 13 amino acids. This CDR3 is CASSLDQNTEAFF. DNA of the CDR3: TGCGCCAGCAGCTTGGATCAAAACACTGAAGCTTTCTTT.

The V and J genes are TRBV19 and TRBJ2-7, with 10 nucleotides matching TRBD2. Trimming cost V 8 bases and J 3 bases; bases outside gene matches: 7. Germline CDR1 and CDR2: LNHDA and SQIVND (reference sequence). The CDR3 contains 14 residues. Here the CDR3 reads CASALLAGHYEQYF. CDR3 coding DNA: TGTGCCAGTGCCCTACTAGCGGGACACTACGAGCAGTACTTC.

This chain uses TRBV5-4 with TRBJ1-3, with D possibly matching TRBD1 (5 bases). Germline V CDR1 and CDR2: SGHNT, YYREEE (reference sequence). There are 15 residues in the CDR3. V shed 2 bases and J shed 4 bases, with 13 bases lying between them. The CDR3 nucleotides read TGTGCCAGCAGCTTAGGGGCGTCGATAGGAAACACCATATATTTT. Translating it yields CASSLGASIGNTIYF.

The gene calls are TRBV9 and TRBJ2-7, with D unresolved. V gave up 4 bases and J gave up 5 bases, with 16 bases separating them. Germline V gene sequence: CDR1 SGDLS, CDR2 YYNGEE. The CDR3 sequence is 14 residues long. CDR3 nucleotides: TGTGCCAGCAGCCCAAGGCCGTTTTGGAACGAGCAGTACTTC. Protein sequence: CASSPRPFWNEQYF.

This sequence joins TRBV9 and TRBJ2-5; D is unresolved. The V gene lost 4 bases and the J gene lost 4 bases, with 17 bases spanning the gap. The CDR3 has 15 residues. Germline V gene sequence: CDR1 SGDLS, CDR2 YYNGEE. CDR3 coding DNA: TGTGCCAGCAGCCCCCGCCTGGGGTTTGGAGAGACCCAGTACTTC. Translating gives CASSPRLGFGETQYF.

This clone came up once. This may be a read error: a much more frequent sequence differs by one nucleotide. The rearrangement uses TRBV2 and TRBJ2-7; tentatively, D is TRBD1 or TRBD2 (5 bases each). Between the trimmed V and J ends, which lost 5 bases and 0 bases, there was a span of 11 bases. Germline CDR1 is SNHLY and CDR2 is FYNNEI. This CDR3 comprises 14 residues. In DNA, the CDR3 is TGTGCCAGCAGTTCAACCGGGACCTCCTACGAGCAGTACTTC. Translated: CASSSTGTSYEQYF.

The V gene is TRBV7-9, the J gene TRBJ1-4, with D possibly matching TRBD1 (5 bases). The CDR3 length is 12 residues. The V end was cut by 5 bases, the J end by 8 bases, with 9 bases between. In germline, CDR1 is SEHNR, CDR2 FQNEAQ (reference sequence). CDR3 in DNA: TGTGCCAGCAGCCCCGGGACCGAAAAACTGTTTTTT. This sequence encodes CASSPGTEKLFF.

The rearrangement uses TRBV2 and TRBJ1-1; D is unclear. The length of the CDR3 is 11 residues. Looked up from germline, CDR1 is SNHLY and CDR2 is FYNNEI. With 5 bases removed from V and 6 bases from J, the gap between germline ends came to 7 bases. CDR3 in amino acids: CASSTDAEAFF. The CDR3 DNA reads TGTGCCAGCAGTACAGACGCTGAAGCTTTCTTT.

This rearrangement joins TRBV27 to TRBJ2-5, with TRBD2 matching over 8 bases. From germline, CDR1 is MNHEY and CDR2 SMNVEV (reference sequence). The CDR3 is 15 residues long. V shed 6 bases and J 4 bases; nucleotides not matched to a gene: 10. The CDR3 DNA follows: TGTGCCAGCAGCCCTGGCGGGGGGCGGCTAGAGACCCAGTACTTC. Translating it yields CASSPGGGRLETQYF.

About this clone itself: The sample holds other DNA sequences that translate to the same CDR3. V and J are TRBV18 and TRBJ1-1; a possible D gene is TRBD1 (5 bases). Germline V gene lookup returns CDR1 KGHSH and CDR2 LQKENI. The CDR3 contains 14 residues. V shed 2 bases and J shed 5 bases, with 12 bases lying between them. In DNA form, the CDR3 reads TGTGCCAGCTCACCAGGGCAGGGCGTTACTGAAGCTTTCTTT. Translated: CASSPGQGVTEAFF. The variable domain in full, completed from reference TRBV18 and TRBJ1-1, reads NAGVMQNPRHLVRRRGQEARLRCSPMKGHSHVYWYRQLPEEGLKFMVYLQKENIIDESGMPKERFSAEFPKEGPSILRIQQVVRGDSAAYFCASSPGQGVTEAFFGQGTRLTVV.

The CDR3 protein is CASSSATGNNEQFF. In DNA, the CDR3 is TGTGCCAGCAGTTCAGCGACAGGGAACAATGAGCAGTTCTTC. The chain carries TRBV28 and TRBJ2-1, with 7 bases that match TRBD1. Losses at the gene ends were 4 bases for V and 5 bases for J; bases not matched to a gene: 5. The germline V gene encodes CDR1 MDHEN and CDR2 SYDVKM. The CDR3 consists of 14 residues.